This entry lists 21 T cell receptor beta chains sequenced from one sample in a study of T-cell reconstitution after alpha-beta-depleted transplantation in children. Unique molecular identifiers were built into the TCRbeta library. TCRdb redid the calling of the PCR reads with MiXCR, one entry per CDR3 protein. The sample consists of 700,000 to 950,000 distinct CDR3 sequences, under 20% of them appearing once. The specimen comprised PBMCs, mostly from graft donor cells, sampled 360 days after TCRalphabeta/CD19-depleted stem cell transplant. All receptors derive from a male patient younger than 18 who had a stem cell transplant for acute lymphoblastic leukemia, so the T cells may come from the graft donor.

In this sample, this clonotype turned up a few times. The rearrangement uses TRBV10-3 and TRBJ2-1, with 12 nucleotides matching TRBD2. From germline, CDR1 is ENHRY and CDR2 SYGVKD. This CDR3 region has 19 residues. V gave up 3 bases and J gave up 0 bases; unmatched junction bases: 9. The CDR3, as DNA: TGTGCCATCAGTGACGGAGGACTAGCGGGGTTAAGCTCCTACAATGAGCAGTTCTTC. The encoded protein is CAISDGGLAGLSSYNEQFF.

This clonotype occurred a few times. V is TRBV7-2 and J is TRBJ2-5, with a tentative D call TRBD1 (5 bases). This CDR3 is 14 amino acids long. From germline, CDR1 is SGHTA and CDR2 FQGNSA. V lost 0 bases and J lost 3, with 8 bases in between. CDR3 loop: CASSLAFREETQYF. CDR3 sequence (DNA): TGTGCCAGCAGCTTAGCGTTCAGGGAAGAGACCCAGTACTTC.

This clonotype was seen a few times. Here the CDR3 reads CASSQDPPRPEQFF. DNA for the CDR3: TGTGCCAGCAGCCAAGATCCCCCCCGGCCCGAGCAGTTCTTC. The gene calls are TRBV4-2 and TRBJ2-1; no definite D call. The V end lost 0 bases, the J end lost 10 bases, and 13 bases lay between the germline ends. This CDR3 spans 14 amino acids. The germline CDR1 and CDR2 sequences are LGHNA and YNFKEQ.

This clonotype was detected ten times or more. The J gene is TRBJ2-1, the V gene TRBV20-1; 8 bases fit TRBD1. Germline loops: CDR1 DFQATT, CDR2 SNEGSKA (reference sequence). The V gene end was trimmed by 6 bases and the J gene end by 5 bases; junction bases not matched to a gene: 6. The CDR3 covers 13 residues. In nucleotides, the CDR3 is TGCAGTGCCAACGGACAGGGTCACAATGAGCAGTTCTTC. Its protein is CSANGQGHNEQFF.

This clonotype was counted only a few times. This chain links TRBV12-3 or TRBV12-4 with TRBJ1-5, with 7 bases matching TRBD1. V gave up 8 bases and J gave up 2 bases; unmatched junction bases: 12. CDR3 length: 16 residues. The CDR3 coding sequence is TGTGCCAGCCCCAGGCGCCCAGGGGGTCGCAATCAGCCCCAGCATTTT. Its translation: CASPRRPGGRNQPQHF.

The table lists this clonotype with a few counts. This rearrangement joins TRBV2 to TRBJ2-1; D unclear. Looked up from germline, CDR1 is SNHLY and CDR2 is FYNNEI. The V gene lost 8 bases and the J gene lost 0 bases, with 20 bases spanning the gap. The CDR3 runs 17 residues. CDR3 DNA sequence: TGTGCCAGCGACCGAACGGGCGGAGCCTCCTCCTACAATGAGCAGTTCTTC. Its protein product is CASDRTGGASSYNEQFF.

The chain links TRBV7-2 to TRBJ2-7; 14 bases align to TRBD2. The CDR3 extends over 18 amino acids. With 3 bases clipped from V and 0 bases from J, the junction kept 7 bases outside the gene matches. Germline CDR1 SGHTA, CDR2 FQGNSA. The CDR3 coding sequence is TGTGCCAGCAGCTTCGGAGCGGGACTAGCGGGAGACTCCTACGAGCAGTACTTC. It encodes CASSFGAGLAGDSYEQYF.

The chain uses TRBV6-1 and TRBJ2-1, with 10 bases aligning to TRBD2. With V trimmed by 6 bases and J by 7 bases, 12 bases remained unmatched. Germline CDR1 is MNHNS and CDR2 is SASEGT. The CDR3 totals 16 residues. The CDR3: CASSKTSSGSRNEQFF. The DNA for the CDR3 is TGTGCCAGCAGCAAAACCTCTAGCGGGAGTCGGAATGAGCAGTTCTTC.

This clonotype was found a few times. The CDR3 DNA reads TGTGCCACCAGTGACTCGGGACAGCCTAATGAAAAACTGTTTTTT. Encoded protein: CATSDSGQPNEKLFF. The chain couples TRBV24-1 to TRBJ1-4; 7 bases agree with TRBD1. The CDR3 length is 15 residues. V trimming: 4 bases; J trimming: 3 bases; junction bases outside the gene matches: 4. In germline, CDR1 is KGHDR, CDR2 SFDVKD.

Only a few counts were recorded for this clonotype. The chain uses TRBV11-2 and TRBJ2-7; 12 bases are shared with TRBD2. The CDR3 spans 17 residues. The germline gives CDR1 SGHAT, CDR2 FQNNGV. The junction had 11 bases not matched to a gene; V was cut back by 5 bases and J by 3 bases. This chain's CDR3 is CASSPSGRAWLYYEQYF. The CDR3 DNA sequence: TGTGCCAGCAGCCCTAGCGGGAGGGCCTGGCTTTACTACGAGCAGTACTTC.

The chain couples TRBV5-1 to TRBJ2-2; D possibly corresponds to TRBD1 (6 bases). Per the germline V gene, CDR1 is SGHRS and CDR2 is YFSETQ. The CDR3 has 15 amino acids. Trimming took 5 bases from V and 3 from J, leaving 14 bases between them. CDR3 in amino acids: CASSTGTLHTGELFF. CDR3 sequence (DNA): TGCGCCAGCAGTACCGGGACACTTCACACCGGGGAGCTGTTTTTT.

Ten or more counts support this clonotype. The J gene is TRBJ2-4, the V gene TRBV21-1; the D call in the table, TRBD2, was not verified against the DNA. TRBV21-1 is designated a pseudogene. CDR3 size: 15 residues. DNA for the CDR3: TGTGCCAGCAGCAAAGGGGAGCTTAGGGTAAACATTCAGTACTTC. This gives the protein CASSKGELRVNIQYF.

The chain uses TRBV5-1 and TRBJ2-3, with unresolved D. The CDR3 sequence is 11 residues long. The germline V gene encodes CDR1 SGHRS and CDR2 YFSETQ. The germline V and J ends were trimmed by 2 bases and 7 bases, with 5 bases remaining between them. The CDR3 is CASSLRYTQYF. DNA for the CDR3: TGCGCCAGCAGCTTAAGGTATACGCAGTATTTT.

V usage is TRBV4-1 and J usage is TRBJ2-1; weak D call: TRBD1 (5 bases). Germline V lookup: CDR1 MGHRA, CDR2 YSYEKL. The CDR3 runs 12 residues. V gave up 1 base and J gave up 13 bases, with 11 bases separating them. DNA of the CDR3: TGCGCCAGCAGCCAAGTTCTTAGGGGCCAGTTCTTC. It codes for CASSQVLRGQFF.

This clonotype was observed many times. The chain combines TRBV20-1 with TRBJ1-3; TRBD1 is a possible D gene (6 bases). Germline V gene lookup returns CDR1 DFQATT and CDR2 SNEGSKA (reference sequence). The CDR3 runs 13 residues. V lost 7 bases and J 1 base, leaving 11 bases between the germline ends. The CDR3 DNA reads TGCAGTGTTCTCAGGGGTTCTGGAAACACCATATATTTT. Translated, it gives CSVLRGSGNTIYF.

This clonotype was counted many times. This chain uses TRBV10-1 with TRBJ2-1; 9 positions match TRBD2. The V and J ends lost 2 bases and 4 bases, in that order; junction bases with no gene match: 6. CDR1 is WNHNN and CDR2 is SYGVQD in the germline V gene (reference sequence). CDR3 length equals 16 residues. The CDR3 is CASSEIGLARYNEQFF. CDR3 DNA: TGCGCCAGCAGTGAGATCGGACTAGCGCGTTACAATGAGCAGTTCTTC.

This clonotype has only a few counts. The chain uses TRBV12-3 or TRBV12-4 and TRBJ1-5; no definite D call. The length of the CDR3 is 13 residues. Trimming cost V 3 bases and J 10 bases, with 13 bases left between them. CDR3 protein: CASSLERVDPQHF. The CDR3 nucleotides read TGTGCCAGCAGTTTGGAAAGGGTTGACCCCCAGCATTTT.

V and J are TRBV28 and TRBJ2-1; D possibly matches TRBD1 or TRBD2 (5 bases each). The V and J ends lost 3 bases and 3 bases respectively, with 18 bases between them. Germline V lookup: CDR1 MDHEN, CDR2 SYDVKM. The CDR3 covers 17 residues. The CDR3 sequence is CASSFAPGSAGYNEQFF. The CDR3 region has the DNA TGTGCCAGCAGTTTCGCCCCAGGGTCCGCGGGCTACAATGAGCAGTTCTTC.

This clonotype was observed a handful of times. V usage is TRBV5-1 and J usage is TRBJ1-1; no firm D call. Trimming cost V 0 bases and J 4 bases, with 16 bases left between them. The CDR3 has 16 amino acids. CDR1 and CDR2 from the germline V gene are SGHRS and YFSETQ. CDR3 sequence reads: CASSLDVVGGGTEAFF. The DNA of the CDR3 is TGCGCCAGCAGCTTGGATGTTGTAGGCGGTGGCACTGAAGCTTTCTTT.

This clonotype has a handful of counts. This sequence joins TRBV4-1 and TRBJ2-3; 7 bases map to TRBD1. J was trimmed by 3 bases and V by 0 bases; bases with no gene match: 15. The CDR3 has 19 residues. Germline V gene data show CDR1 as MGHRA and CDR2 as YSYEKL. The CDR3 DNA follows: TGCGCCAGCAGCCAAGAACGGCGCCAAGGGGGCGGTTTAACAGATACGCAGTATTTT. This translates into CASSQERRQGGGLTDTQYF.

A remark on this clonotype: Compared with germline, one end of the junction differs, possibly owing to a read error. The V gene is TRBV20-1, the J gene TRBJ2-5; the match to TRBD2 covers 11 bases. The germline gives CDR1 DFQATT, CDR2 SNEGSKA (reference sequence). The CDR3 runs 17 residues. The CDR3 region is CCARDWFSGRVGETQYF. CDR3 coding DNA: TGCTGTGCTAGAGATTGGTTTAGCGGGAGGGTCGGAGAGACCCAGTACTTC.